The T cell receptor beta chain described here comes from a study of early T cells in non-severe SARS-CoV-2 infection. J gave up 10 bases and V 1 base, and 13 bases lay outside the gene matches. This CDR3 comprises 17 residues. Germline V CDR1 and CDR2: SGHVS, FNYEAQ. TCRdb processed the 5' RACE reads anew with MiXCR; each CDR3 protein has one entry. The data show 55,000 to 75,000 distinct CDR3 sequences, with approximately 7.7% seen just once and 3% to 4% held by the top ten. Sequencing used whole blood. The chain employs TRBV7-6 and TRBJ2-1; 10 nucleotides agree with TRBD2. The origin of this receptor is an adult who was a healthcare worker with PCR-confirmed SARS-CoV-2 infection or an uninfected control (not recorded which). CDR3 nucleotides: TGTGCCAGCAGCTTAGGAGGGGGGCTAGCGGGAGTCTGGGAGCAGTTCTTC. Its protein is CASSLGGGLAGVWEQFF.